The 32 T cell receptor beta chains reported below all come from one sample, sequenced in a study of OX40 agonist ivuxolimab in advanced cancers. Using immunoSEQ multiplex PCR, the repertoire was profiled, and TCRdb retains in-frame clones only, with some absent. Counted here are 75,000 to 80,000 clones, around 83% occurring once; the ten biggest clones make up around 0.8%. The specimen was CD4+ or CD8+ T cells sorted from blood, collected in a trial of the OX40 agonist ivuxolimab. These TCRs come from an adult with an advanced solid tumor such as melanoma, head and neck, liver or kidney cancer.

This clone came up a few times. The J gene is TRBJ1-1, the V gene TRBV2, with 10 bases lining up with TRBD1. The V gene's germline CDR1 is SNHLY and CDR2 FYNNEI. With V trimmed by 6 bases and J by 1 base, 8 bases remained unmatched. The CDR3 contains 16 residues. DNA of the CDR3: TGTGCCAGCAGCCGAGACAGGGGGCGGGGGAACACTGAAGCTTTCTTT. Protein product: CASSRDRGRGNTEAFF.

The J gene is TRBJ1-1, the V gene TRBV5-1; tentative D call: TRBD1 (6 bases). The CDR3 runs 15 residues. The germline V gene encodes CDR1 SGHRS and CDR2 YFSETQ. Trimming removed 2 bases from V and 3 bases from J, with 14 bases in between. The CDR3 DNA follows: TGCGCCAGCAGCTTAGGATGGGGGCGTTACACTGAAGCTTTCTTT. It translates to CASSLGWGRYTEAFF. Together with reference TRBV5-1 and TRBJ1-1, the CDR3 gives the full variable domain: KAGVTQTPRYLIKTRGQQVTLSCSPISGHRSVSWYQQTPGQGLQFLFEYFSETQRNKGNFPGRFSGRQFSNSRSEMNVSTLELGDSALYLCASSLGWGRYTEAFFGQGTRLTVV.

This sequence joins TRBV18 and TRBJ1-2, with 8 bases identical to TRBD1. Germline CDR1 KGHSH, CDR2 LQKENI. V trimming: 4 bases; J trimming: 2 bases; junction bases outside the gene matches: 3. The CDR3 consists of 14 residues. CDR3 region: CASSQDRVNYGYTF. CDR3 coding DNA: TGTGCCAGCTCACAGGACAGGGTGAACTATGGCTACACCTTC.

CDR3 protein: CASSTTGLQETQYF. Written as DNA, the CDR3 is TGTGCCAGTAGTACCACAGGTTTACAAGAGACCCAGTACTTC. The rearrangement joins TRBV19 to TRBJ2-5; possible D gene TRBD1, 5 bases. CDR3 length equals 14 residues. The V end was cut by 4 bases, the J end by 2 bases, with 11 bases between. Germline V CDR1 and CDR2: LNHDA, SQIVND (reference sequence).

This chain's CDR3 is CASSRRGNYGYTF. In nucleotides, the CDR3 is TGTGCCAGCAGTCGCAGGGGGAACTATGGCTACACCTTC. The rearrangement joins TRBV28 to TRBJ1-2; 7 positions match TRBD1. There are 13 residues in the CDR3. Germline values: CDR1 MDHEN, CDR2 SYDVKM. V shed 5 bases and J 2 bases; nucleotides not matched to a gene: 2.

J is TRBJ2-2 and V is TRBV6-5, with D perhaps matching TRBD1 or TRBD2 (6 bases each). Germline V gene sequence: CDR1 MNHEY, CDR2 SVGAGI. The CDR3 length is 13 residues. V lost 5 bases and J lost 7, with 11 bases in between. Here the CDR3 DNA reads TGTGCCAGCAGTGCGGGACAAGTCGGGGAGCTGTTTTTT. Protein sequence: CASSAGQVGELFF.

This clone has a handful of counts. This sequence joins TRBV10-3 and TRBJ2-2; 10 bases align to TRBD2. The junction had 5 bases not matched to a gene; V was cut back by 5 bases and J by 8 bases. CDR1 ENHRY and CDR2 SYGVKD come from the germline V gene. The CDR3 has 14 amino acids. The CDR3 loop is CAISRGLAEGELFF. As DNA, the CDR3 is TGTGCCATCAGTAGAGGACTAGCGGAGGGGGAGCTGTTTTTT.

The CDR3 sequence is CASSFPGEQFF. In nucleotides, the CDR3 is TGCGCCAGCAGCTTCCCTGGTGAGCAGTTCTTC. The V call is TRBV5-1, the J call TRBJ2-1; D is uncertain. The germline V gene has CDR1 SGHRS and CDR2 YFSETQ. The CDR3 contains 11 residues. V was trimmed by 2 bases and J by 9 bases, leaving 6 bases between them.

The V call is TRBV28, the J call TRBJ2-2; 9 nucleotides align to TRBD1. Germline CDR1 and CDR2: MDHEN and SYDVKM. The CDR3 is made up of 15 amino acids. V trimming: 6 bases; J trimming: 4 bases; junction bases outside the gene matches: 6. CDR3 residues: CASRGGTGPTGELFF. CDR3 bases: TGTGCCAGCAGGGGGGGGACAGGGCCCACCGGGGAGCTGTTTTTT.

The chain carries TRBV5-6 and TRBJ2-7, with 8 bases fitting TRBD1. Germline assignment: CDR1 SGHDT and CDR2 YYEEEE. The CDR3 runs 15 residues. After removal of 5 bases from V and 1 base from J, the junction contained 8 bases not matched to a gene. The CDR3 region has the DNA TGTGCCAGCAGTCACCCCCGGGACAGGTCCTACGAGCAGTACTTC. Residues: CASSHPRDRSYEQYF.

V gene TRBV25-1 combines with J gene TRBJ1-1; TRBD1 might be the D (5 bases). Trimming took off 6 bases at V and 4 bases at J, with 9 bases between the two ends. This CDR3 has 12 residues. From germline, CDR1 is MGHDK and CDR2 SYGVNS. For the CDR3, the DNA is TGTGCCAGCAGAGTGCAGGGCACTGAAGCTTTCTTT. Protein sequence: CASRVQGTEAFF.

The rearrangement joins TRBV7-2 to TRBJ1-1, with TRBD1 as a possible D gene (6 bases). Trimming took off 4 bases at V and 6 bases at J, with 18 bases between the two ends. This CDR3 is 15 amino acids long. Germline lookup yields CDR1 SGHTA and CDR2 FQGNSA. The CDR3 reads CASSSGGAFPPEAFF. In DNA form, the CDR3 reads TGTGCCAGCAGCTCCGGGGGGGCCTTCCCGCCTGAAGCTTTCTTT.

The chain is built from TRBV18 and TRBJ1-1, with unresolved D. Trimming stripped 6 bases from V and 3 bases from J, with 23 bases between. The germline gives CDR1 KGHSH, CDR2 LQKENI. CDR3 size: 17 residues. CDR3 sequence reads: CASSWVFRPTWDTEAFF. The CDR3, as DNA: TGTGCCAGCTCTTGGGTCTTCAGGCCTACCTGGGACACTGAAGCTTTCTTT.

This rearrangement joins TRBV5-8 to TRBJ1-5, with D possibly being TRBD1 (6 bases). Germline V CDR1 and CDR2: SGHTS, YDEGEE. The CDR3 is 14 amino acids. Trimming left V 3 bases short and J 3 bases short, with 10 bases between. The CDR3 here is CASSYGQHNQPQHF. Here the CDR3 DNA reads TGTGCCAGCAGCTACGGACAGCACAATCAGCCCCAGCATTTT.

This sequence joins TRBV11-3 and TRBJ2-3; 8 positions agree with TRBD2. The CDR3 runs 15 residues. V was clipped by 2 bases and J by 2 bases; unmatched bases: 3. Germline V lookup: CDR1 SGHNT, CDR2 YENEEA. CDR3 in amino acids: CASSLTSGYTDTQYF. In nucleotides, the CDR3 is TGTGCCAGCAGCTTAACTAGCGGATACACAGATACGCAGTATTTT.

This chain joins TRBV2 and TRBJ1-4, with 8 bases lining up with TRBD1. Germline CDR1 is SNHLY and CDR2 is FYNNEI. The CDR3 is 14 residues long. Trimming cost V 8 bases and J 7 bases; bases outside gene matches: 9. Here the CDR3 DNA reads TGTGCCAGCCTGTTGAGACAGGGGTTTGAAAAACTGTTTTTT. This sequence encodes CASLLRQGFEKLFF.

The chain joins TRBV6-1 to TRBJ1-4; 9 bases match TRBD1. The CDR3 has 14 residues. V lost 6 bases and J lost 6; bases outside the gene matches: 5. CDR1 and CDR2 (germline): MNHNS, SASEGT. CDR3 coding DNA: TGTGCCAGCAGCGATACAGGGGGCGATGAAAAACTGTTTTTT. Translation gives CASSDTGGDEKLFF.

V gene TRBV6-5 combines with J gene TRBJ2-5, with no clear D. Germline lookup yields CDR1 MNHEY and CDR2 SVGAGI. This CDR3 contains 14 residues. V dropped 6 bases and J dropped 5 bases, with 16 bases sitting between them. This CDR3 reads CASRTSWVGETQYF. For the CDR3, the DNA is TGTGCCAGCAGGACCAGCTGGGTTGGGGAGACCCAGTACTTC.

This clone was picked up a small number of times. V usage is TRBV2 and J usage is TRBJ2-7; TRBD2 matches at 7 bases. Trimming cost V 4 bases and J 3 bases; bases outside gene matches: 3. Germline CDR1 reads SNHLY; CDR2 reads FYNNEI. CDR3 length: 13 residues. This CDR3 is CASSAGTNYEQYF. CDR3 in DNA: TGTGCCAGCAGTGCCGGGACTAACTACGAGCAGTACTTC.

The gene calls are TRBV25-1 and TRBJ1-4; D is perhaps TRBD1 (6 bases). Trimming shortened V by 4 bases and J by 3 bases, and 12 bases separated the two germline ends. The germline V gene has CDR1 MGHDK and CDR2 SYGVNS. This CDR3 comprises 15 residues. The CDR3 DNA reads TGTGCCAGCAGTGCCCGGGGGGCTTCTAATGAAAAACTGTTTTTT. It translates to CASSARGASNEKLFF. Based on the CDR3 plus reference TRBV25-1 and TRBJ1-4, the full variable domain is EADIYQTPRYLVIGTGKKITLECSQTMGHDKMYWYQQDPGMELHLIHYSYGVNSTEKGDLSSESTVSRIRTEHFPLTLESARPSHTSQYLCASSARGASNEKLFFGSGTQLSVL.

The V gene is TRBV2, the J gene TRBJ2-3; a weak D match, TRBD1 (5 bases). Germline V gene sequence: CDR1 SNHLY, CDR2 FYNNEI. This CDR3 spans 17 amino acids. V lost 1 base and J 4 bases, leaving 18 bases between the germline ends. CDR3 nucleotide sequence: TGTGCCAGCAGTGAAGGGAGAGAGGCAGGGTACCCAGATACGCAGTATTTT. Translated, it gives CASSEGREAGYPDTQYF.

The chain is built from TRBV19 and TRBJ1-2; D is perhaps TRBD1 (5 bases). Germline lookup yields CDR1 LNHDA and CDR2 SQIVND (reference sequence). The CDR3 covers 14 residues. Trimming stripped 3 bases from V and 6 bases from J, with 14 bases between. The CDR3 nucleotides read TGTGCCAGTAGTATCACCCCAGGGAGGGATGGCTACACCTTC. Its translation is CASSITPGRDGYTF.

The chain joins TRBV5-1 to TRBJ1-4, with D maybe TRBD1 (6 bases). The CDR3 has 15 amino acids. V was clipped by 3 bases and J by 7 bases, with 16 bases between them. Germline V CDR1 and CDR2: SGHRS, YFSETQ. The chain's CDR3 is CASSSGRGAGEKLFF. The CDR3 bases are TGCGCCAGCAGCTCGGGGCGGGGGGCAGGTGAAAAACTGTTTTTT. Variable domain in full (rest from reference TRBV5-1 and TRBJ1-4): KAGVTQTPRYLIKTRGQQVTLSCSPISGHRSVSWYQQTPGQGLQFLFEYFSETQRNKGNFPGRFSGRQFSNSRSEMNVSTLELGDSALYLCASSSGRGAGEKLFFGSGTQLSVL.

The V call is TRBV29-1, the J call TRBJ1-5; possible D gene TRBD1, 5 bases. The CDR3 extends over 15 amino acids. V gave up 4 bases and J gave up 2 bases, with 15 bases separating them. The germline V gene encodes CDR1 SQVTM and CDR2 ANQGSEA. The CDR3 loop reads CSVGDGLVGNQPQHF. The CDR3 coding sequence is TGCAGCGTTGGGGACGGCCTTGTGGGCAATCAGCCCCAGCATTTT.

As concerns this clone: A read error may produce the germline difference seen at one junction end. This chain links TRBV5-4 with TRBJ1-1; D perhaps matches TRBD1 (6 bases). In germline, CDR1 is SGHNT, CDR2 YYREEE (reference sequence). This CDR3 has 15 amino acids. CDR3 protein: CASSLARGGNPEAFF. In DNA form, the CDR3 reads TGTGCCAGCAGCTTGGCCAGAGGGGGGAACCCTGAAGCTTTCTTT.

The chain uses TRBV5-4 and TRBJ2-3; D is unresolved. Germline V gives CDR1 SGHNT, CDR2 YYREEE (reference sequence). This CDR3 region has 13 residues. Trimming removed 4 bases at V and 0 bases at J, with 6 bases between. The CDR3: CASSLSSTDTQYF. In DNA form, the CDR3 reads TGTGCCAGCAGCCTCTCTAGCACAGATACGCAGTATTTT.

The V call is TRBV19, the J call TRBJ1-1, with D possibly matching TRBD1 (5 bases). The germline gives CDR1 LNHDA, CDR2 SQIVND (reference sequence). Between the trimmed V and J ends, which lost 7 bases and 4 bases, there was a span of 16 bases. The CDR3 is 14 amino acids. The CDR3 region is CASIRAHRSTEAFF. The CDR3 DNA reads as TGTGCCAGTATCAGGGCGCATAGGAGCACTGAAGCTTTCTTT.

Written as DNA, the CDR3 is TGTGCCAGCAGCTTAGGAAGGGTCGGGACAGACTATGGCTACACCTTC. Translated, it gives CASSLGRVGTDYGYTF. The rearrangement uses TRBV7-8 and TRBJ1-2; 7 bases are a match to TRBD1. There are 16 residues in the CDR3. CDR1 and CDR2 from the germline V gene are SGHVS and FQNEAQ. J lost 3 bases, V lost 1 base, and 8 bases had no gene match.

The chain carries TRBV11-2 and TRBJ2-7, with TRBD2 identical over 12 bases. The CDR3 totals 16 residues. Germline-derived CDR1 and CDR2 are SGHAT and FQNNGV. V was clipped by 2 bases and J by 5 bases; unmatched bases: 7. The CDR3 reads CASSLTPGLAGNEQYF. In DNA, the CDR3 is TGTGCCAGCAGCTTAACCCCTGGACTAGCGGGAAACGAGCAGTACTTC.

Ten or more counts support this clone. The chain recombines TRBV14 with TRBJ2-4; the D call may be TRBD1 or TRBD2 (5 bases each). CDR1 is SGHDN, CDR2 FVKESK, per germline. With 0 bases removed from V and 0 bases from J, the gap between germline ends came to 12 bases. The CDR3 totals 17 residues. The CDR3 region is CASSQDTGRLAKNIQYF. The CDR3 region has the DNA TGTGCCAGCAGCCAAGATACGGGGCGTTTAGCCAAAAACATTCAGTACTTC.

The CDR3 DNA reads TGTGCCAGCAGTCATCCCTTGCAGACCTACGAGCAGTACTTC. Amino acids: CASSHPLQTYEQYF. The chain joins TRBV2 to TRBJ2-7; D is uncertain. Trimming took 5 bases from V and 2 from J, leaving 13 bases between them. CDR1 and CDR2 (germline): SNHLY, FYNNEI. The CDR3 runs 14 residues.

The CDR3: CASSQGHSGIYEQYF. CDR3 DNA sequence: TGTGCCAGCAGCCAAGGCCATAGCGGGATCTACGAGCAGTACTTC. The chain is built from TRBV4-2 and TRBJ2-7, with 8 bases fitting TRBD2. V lost 1 base to trimming and J lost 3 bases; unmatched junction nucleotides: 5. The germline CDR1 and CDR2 sequences are LGHNA and YNFKEQ. The length of the CDR3 is 15 residues.